This T cell receptor (beta chain) originates from a study of cytomegalovirus exposure and HLA in healthy donors. 60 Vbeta and 13 Jbeta primers were used in PCR. The table came from immunoSEQ multiplex PCR; TCRdb's copy has only in-frame clones and leaves some out. The sample includes fewer than 90,000 clones, 77% of them seen just once. As for this clone: Antigen unknown.

Study-wide results and caveats: Among TCR beta chains, those listed as cytomegalovirus-associated numbered some 170. Most of the CMV-associated TCR beta chains (in a later analysis) appeared to be HLA-restricted. Immune exposure data for these donors was limited to CMV serostatus. An analysis that was carried out later associated 15,000 to 20,000 TCR beta sequences with HLA alleles at 0.05 false discovery rate.

The J segment lost 2 bases and the V segment lost 3 bases, leaving 2 bases of the junction unmatched. This CDR3 has 15 amino acids. The V gene's germline CDR1 is LNHNV and CDR2 YYDKDF (reference sequence). The TCR originated in a man between 25 and 39 years old in good health and CMV-seronegative. The specimen was PBMCs. The rearrangement joins TRBV15 to TRBJ2-4, with 9 bases lining up with TRBD1. CDR3 bases: TGTGCCACCAGCAGTGGACAGGGGACCAAAAACATTCAGTACTTC. Residues: CATSSGQGTKNIQYF.